This T cell receptor beta chain came from a study of CD8 T cells in ankylosing spondylitis. Whole-study findings and limits: Enrichment of disease-linked clones was reportedly significant in matched ankylosing spondylitis synovial fluid.

The CDR3 extends over 13 amino acids. V dropped 1 base and J dropped 6 bases, with 10 bases sitting between them. As concerns this clonotype: Its antigen is unknown.

With molecular barcodes, quantitative 5'-RACE was used to make the TCR beta libraries. TCRdb analysed the 5' RACE reads with MiXCR anew, one entry per CDR3 protein. The sample includes 85,000 to 90,000 distinct CDR3 sequences, more than 25% of them seen just once. The V gene is TRBV12-3 or TRBV12-4, the J gene TRBJ2-7; D may correspond to TRBD1 or TRBD2 (5 bases each). The source material was blood, either unsorted or a sorted T cell fraction (not recorded which). The sequence came from a male donor with ankylosing spondylitis or in good health (not recorded which). DNA of the CDR3: TGTGCCAGCAGTTTAGATGGGGCGGGCGAGCAGTACGTC. Its protein product is CASSLDGAGEQYV.